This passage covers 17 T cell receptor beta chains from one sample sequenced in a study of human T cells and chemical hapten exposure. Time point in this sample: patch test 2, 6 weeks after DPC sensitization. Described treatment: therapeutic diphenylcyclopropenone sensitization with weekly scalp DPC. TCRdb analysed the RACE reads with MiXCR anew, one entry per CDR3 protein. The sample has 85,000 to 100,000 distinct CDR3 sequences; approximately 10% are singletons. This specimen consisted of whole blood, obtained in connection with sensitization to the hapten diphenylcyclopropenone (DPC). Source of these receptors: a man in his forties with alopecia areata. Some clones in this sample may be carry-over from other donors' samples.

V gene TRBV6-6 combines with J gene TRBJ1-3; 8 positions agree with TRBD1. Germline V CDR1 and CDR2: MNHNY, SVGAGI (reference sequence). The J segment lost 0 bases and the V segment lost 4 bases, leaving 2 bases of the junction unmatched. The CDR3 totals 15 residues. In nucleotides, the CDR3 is TGTGCCAGCAGTTCTACAGGGGGCTCTGGAAACACCATATATTTT. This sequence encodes CASSSTGGSGNTIYF.

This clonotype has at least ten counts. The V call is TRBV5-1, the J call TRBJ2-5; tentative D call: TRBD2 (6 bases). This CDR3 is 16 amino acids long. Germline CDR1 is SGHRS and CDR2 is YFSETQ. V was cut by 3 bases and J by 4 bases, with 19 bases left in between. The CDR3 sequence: CASSYQETRRGETQYF. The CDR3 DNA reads TGCGCCAGCAGCTACCAAGAGACCCGGAGGGGAGAGACCCAGTACTTC.

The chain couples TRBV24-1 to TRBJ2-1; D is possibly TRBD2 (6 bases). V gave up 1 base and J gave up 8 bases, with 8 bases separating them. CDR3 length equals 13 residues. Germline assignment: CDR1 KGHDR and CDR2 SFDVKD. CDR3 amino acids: CATSDLPGDEQFF. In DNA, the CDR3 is TGTGCCACCAGTGATTTACCGGGAGATGAGCAGTTCTTC.

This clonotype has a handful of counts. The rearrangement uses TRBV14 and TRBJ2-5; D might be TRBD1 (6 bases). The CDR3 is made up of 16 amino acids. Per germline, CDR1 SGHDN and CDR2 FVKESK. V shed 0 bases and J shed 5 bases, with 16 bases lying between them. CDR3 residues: CASSQDRGTGHETQYF. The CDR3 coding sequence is TGTGCCAGCAGCCAAGATAGAGGAACAGGGCACGAGACCCAGTACTTC.

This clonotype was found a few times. In nucleotides, the CDR3 is TGCGCCAGCAGCCTGACAGGGTTAATTAGAGAGACCCAGTACTTC. Its protein is CASSLTGLIRETQYF. The chain is built from TRBV5-1 and TRBJ2-5, with TRBD1 matching over 7 bases. This CDR3 is 15 amino acids long. Germline values: CDR1 SGHRS, CDR2 YFSETQ. V gave up 4 bases and J gave up 4 bases; unmatched junction bases: 10.

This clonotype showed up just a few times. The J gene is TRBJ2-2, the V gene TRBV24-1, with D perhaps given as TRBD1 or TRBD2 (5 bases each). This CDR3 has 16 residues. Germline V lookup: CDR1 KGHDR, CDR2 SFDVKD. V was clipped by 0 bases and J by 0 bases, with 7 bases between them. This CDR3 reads CATSDLQGPNTGELFF. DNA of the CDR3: TGTGCCACCAGTGATTTGCAGGGACCGAACACCGGGGAGCTGTTTTTT.

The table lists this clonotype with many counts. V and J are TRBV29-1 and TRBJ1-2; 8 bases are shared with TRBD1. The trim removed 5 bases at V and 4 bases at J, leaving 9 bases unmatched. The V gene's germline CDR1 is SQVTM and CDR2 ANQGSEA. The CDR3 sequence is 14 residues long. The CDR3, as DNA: TGCAGCGTTCGGAGGGACAGGAGCCCCTATGGCTACACCTTC. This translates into CSVRRDRSPYGYTF.

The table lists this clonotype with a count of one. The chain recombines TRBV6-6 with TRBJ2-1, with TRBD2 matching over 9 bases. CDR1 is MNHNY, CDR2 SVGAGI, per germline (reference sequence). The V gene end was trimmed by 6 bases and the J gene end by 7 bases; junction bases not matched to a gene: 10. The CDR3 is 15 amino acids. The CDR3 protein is CASSPGLAGRNEQFF. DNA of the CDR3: TGTGCCAGCAGCCCTGGCCTAGCGGGAAGGAATGAGCAGTTCTTC.

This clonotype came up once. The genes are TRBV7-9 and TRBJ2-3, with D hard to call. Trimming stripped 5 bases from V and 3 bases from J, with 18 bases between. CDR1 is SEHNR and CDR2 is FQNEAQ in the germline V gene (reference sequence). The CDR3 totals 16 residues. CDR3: CASSPRTGHGTDTQYF. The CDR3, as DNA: TGTGCCAGCAGCCCGAGGACCGGCCATGGTACAGATACGCAGTATTTT.

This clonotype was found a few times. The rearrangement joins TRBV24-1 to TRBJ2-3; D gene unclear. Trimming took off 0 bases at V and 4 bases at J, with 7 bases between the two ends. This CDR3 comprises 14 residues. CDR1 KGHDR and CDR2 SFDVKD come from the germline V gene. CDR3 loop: CATSDLLSADTQYF. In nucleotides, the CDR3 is TGTGCCACCAGTGATTTGTTGTCCGCAGATACGCAGTATTTT.

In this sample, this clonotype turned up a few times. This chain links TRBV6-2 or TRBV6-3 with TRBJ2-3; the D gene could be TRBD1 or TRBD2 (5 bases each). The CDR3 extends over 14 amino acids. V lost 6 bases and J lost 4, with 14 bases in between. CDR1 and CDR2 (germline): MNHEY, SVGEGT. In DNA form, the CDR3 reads TGTGCCAGCAGCCATGACCGAGGGGCAGATACGCAGTATTTT. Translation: CASSHDRGADTQYF.

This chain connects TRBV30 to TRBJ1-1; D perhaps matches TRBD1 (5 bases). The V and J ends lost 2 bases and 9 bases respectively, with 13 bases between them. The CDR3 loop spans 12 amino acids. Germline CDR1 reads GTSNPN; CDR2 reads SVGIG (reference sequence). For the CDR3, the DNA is TGTGCCTGGAGTTTAACGACAGATAAAGCTTTCTTT. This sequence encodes CAWSLTTDKAFF.

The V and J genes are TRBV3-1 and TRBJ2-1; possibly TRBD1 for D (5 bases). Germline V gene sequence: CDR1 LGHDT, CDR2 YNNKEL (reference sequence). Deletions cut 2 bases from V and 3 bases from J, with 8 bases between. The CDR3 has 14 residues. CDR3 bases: TGTGCCAGCAGCCAACCAGGGCACTACAATGAGCAGTTCTTC. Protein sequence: CASSQPGHYNEQFF.

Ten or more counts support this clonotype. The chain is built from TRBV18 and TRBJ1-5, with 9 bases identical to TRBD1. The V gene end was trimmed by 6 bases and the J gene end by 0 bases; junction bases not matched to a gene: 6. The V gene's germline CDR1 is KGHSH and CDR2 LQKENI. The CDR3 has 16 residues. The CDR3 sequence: CASSPGQGSSNQPQHF. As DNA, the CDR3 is TGTGCCAGCTCTCCGGGACAGGGATCTAGCAATCAGCCCCAGCATTTT.

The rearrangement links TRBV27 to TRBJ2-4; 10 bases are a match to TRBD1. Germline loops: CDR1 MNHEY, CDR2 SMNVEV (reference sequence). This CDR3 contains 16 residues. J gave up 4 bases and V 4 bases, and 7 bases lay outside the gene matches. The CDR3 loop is CASSSHAGQGKNIQYF. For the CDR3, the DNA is TGTGCCAGCAGTTCCCACGCGGGACAGGGGAAAAACATTCAGTACTTC.

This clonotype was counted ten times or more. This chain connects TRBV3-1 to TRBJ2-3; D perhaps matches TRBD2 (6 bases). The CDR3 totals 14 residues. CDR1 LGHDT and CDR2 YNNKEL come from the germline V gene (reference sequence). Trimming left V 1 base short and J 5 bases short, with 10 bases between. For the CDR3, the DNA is TGTGCCAGCAGCCAAGGGCTCGGGAGAGATACGCAGTATTTT. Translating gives CASSQGLGRDTQYF.

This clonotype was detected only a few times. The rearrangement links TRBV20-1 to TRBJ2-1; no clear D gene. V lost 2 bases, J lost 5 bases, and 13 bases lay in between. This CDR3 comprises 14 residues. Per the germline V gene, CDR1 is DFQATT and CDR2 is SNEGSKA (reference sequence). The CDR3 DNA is TGCAGTGCTAGACCGAACTACTATAACAATGAGCAGTTCTTC. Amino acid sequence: CSARPNYYNNEQFF.